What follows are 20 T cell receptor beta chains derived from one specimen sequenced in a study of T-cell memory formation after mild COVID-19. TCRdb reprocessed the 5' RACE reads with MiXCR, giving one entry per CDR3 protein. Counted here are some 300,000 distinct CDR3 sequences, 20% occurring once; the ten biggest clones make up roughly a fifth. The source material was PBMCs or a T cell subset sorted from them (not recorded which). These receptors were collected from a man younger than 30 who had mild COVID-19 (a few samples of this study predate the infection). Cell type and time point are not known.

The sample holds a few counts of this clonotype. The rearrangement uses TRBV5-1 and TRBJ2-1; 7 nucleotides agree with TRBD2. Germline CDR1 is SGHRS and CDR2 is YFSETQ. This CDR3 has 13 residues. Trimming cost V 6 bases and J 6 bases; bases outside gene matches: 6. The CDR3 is CASTNPGGNEQFF. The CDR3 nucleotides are TGCGCCAGCACAAACCCGGGGGGCAATGAGCAGTTCTTC.

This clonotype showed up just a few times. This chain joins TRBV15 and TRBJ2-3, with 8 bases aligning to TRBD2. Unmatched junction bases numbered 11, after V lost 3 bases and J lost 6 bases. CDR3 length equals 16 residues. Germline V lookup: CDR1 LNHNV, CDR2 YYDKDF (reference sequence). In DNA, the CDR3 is TGTGCCACCAGCAGGGGACTAGAGCTGGTCACGGATACGCAGTATTTT. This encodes CATSRGLELVTDTQYF.

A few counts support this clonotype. This CDR3 is CASSRPAGLAKNEQFF. For the CDR3, the DNA is TGTGCCAGCAGCCGCCCCGCAGGACTAGCGAAGAATGAGCAGTTCTTC. The V and J genes are TRBV7-9 and TRBJ2-1, with TRBD2 identical over 9 bases. CDR3 size: 16 residues. V lost 5 bases to trimming and J lost 7 bases; unmatched junction nucleotides: 12. Per germline, CDR1 SEHNR and CDR2 FQNEAQ (reference sequence). Filled out from reference TRBV7-9 and TRBJ2-1, the complete variable domain reads DTGVSQNPRHKITKRGQNVTFRCDPISEHNRLYWYRQTLGQGPEFLTYFQNEAQLEKSRLLSDRFSAERPKGSFSTLEIQRTEQGDSAMYLCASSRPAGLAKNEQFFGPGTRLTVL.

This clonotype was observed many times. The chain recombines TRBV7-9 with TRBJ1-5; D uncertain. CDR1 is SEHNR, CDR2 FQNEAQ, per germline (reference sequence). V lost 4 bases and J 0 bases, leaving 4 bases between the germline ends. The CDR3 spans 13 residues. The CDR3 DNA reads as TGTGCCAGCAGCTCGGATAGCAATCAGCCCCAGCATTTT. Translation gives CASSSDSNQPQHF. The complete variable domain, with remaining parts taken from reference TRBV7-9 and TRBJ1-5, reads DTGVSQNPRHKITKRGQNVTFRCDPISEHNRLYWYRQTLGQGPEFLTYFQNEAQLEKSRLLSDRFSAERPKGSFSTLEIQRTEQGDSAMYLCASSSDSNQPQHFGDGTRLSIL.

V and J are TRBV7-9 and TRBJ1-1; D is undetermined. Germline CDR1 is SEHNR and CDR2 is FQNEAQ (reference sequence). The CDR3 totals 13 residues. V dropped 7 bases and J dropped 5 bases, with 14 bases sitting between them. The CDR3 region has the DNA TGTGCCAGCACCTTCGTGGTGGGTACTGAAGCTTTCTTT. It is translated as CASTFVVGTEAFF.

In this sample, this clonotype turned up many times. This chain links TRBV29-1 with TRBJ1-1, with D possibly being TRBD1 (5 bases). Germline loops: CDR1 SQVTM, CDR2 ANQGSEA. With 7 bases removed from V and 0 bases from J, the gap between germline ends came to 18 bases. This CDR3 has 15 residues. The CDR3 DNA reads TGCAGCGGGTCCCAGGGCTGGGGTATGAACACTGAAGCTTTCTTT. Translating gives CSGSQGWGMNTEAFF.

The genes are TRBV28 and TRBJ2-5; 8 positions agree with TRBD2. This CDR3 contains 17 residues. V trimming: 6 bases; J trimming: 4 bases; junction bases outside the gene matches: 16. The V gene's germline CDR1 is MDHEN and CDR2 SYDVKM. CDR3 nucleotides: TGTGCCAGCAGGGCCCTAGTCCCAGCGGGGGTGGGAGAGACCCAGTACTTC. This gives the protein CASRALVPAGVGETQYF.

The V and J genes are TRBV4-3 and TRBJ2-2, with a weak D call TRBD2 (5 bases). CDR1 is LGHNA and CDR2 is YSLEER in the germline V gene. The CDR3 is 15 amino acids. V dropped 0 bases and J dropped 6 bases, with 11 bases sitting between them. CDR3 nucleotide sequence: TGCGCCAGCAGCCAAGAGCCCGGGATCCCCGGGGAGCTGTTTTTT. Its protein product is CASSQEPGIPGELFF.

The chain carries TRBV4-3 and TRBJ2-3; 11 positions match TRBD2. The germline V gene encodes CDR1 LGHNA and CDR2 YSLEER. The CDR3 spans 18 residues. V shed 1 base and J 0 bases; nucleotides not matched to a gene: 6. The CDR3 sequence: CASSQGLAGFTSTDTQYF. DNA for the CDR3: TGCGCCAGCAGCCAAGGACTAGCGGGGTTTACTAGCACAGATACGCAGTATTTT.

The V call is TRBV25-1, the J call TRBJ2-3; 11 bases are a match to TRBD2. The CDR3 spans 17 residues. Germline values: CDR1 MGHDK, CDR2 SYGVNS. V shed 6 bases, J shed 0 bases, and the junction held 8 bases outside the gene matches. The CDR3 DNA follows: TGTGCCAGCAGAACTAGCGGGGGCTCGACTAGCACAGATACGCAGTATTTT. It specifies CASRTSGGSTSTDTQYF.

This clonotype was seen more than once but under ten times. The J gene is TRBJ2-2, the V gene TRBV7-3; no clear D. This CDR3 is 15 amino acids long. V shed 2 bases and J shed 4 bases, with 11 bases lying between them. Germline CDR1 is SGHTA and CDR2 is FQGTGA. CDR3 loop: CASSLESSTTGELFF. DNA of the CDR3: TGTGCCAGCAGCTTAGAGAGCAGCACCACCGGGGAGCTGTTTTTT.

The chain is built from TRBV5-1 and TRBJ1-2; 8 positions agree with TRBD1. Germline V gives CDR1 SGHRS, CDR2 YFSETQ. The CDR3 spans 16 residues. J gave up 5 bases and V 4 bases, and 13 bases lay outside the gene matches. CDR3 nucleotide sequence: TGCGCCAGCAGCCTTACTCTTCAGGGGGCAGAATATGGCTACACCTTC. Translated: CASSLTLQGAEYGYTF.

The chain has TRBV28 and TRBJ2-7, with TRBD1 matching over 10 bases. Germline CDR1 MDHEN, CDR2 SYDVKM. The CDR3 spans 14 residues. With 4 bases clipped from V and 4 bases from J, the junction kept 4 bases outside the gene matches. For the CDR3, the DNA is TGTGCCAGCAGTTCCGGGGGACAGGGGTACGAGCAGTACGTC. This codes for CASSSGGQGYEQYV.

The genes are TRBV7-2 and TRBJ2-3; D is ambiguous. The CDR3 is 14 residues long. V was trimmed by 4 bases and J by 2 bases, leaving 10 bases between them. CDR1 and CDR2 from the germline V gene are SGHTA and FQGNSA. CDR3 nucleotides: TGTGCCAGCAGCTCCGATATTTTCACAGATACGCAGTATTTT. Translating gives CASSSDIFTDTQYF.

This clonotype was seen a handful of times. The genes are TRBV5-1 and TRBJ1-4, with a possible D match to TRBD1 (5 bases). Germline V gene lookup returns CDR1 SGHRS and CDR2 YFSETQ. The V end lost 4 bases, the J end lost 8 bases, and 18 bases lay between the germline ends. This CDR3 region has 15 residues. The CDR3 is CASSRTGTSGEKLFF. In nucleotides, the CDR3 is TGCGCCAGCAGCCGTACAGGTACCTCGGGGGAAAAACTGTTTTTT.

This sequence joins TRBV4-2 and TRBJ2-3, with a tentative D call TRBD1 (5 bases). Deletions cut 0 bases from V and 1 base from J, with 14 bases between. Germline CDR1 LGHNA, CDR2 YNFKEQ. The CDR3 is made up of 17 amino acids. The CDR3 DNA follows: TGTGCCAGCAGCCAAGATCTCATGGGGCCTGGCACAGATACGCAGTATTTT. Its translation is CASSQDLMGPGTDTQYF.

CDR3 nucleotide sequence: TGCGCCAGCAGCCAAATACATCGGACAGCCTACAATGAGCAGTTCTTC. It encodes CASSQIHRTAYNEQFF. The genes are TRBV4-3 and TRBJ2-1; D may be TRBD1 (6 bases). CDR3 length equals 16 residues. Trimming left V 2 bases short and J 2 bases short, with 13 bases between. The germline V gene has CDR1 LGHNA and CDR2 YSLEER.

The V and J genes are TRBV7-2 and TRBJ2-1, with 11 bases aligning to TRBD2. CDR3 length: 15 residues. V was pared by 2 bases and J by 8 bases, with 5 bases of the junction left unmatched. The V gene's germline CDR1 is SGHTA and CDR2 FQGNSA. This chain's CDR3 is CASSLFSGGVDEQFF. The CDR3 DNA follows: TGTGCCAGCAGCTTATTTAGCGGGGGGGTGGATGAGCAGTTCTTC.

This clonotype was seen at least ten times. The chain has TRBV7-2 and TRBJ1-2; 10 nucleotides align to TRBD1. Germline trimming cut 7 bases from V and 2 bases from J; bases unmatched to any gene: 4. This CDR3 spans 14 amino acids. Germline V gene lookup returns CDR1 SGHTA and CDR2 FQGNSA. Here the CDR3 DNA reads TGTGCCAGCATCCCGACAGGGGGCAACTATGGCTACACCTTC. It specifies CASIPTGGNYGYTF.

CDR3 nucleotide sequence: TGCGCCAGCAGCGACGGACGGACCACGAACACTGAAGCTTTCTTT. Protein product: CASSDGRTTNTEAFF. The J gene is TRBJ1-1, the V gene TRBV5-1; no reliable D call. The CDR3 is made up of 15 amino acids. V was trimmed by 4 bases and J by 1 base, leaving 14 bases between them. Germline V gives CDR1 SGHRS, CDR2 YFSETQ.